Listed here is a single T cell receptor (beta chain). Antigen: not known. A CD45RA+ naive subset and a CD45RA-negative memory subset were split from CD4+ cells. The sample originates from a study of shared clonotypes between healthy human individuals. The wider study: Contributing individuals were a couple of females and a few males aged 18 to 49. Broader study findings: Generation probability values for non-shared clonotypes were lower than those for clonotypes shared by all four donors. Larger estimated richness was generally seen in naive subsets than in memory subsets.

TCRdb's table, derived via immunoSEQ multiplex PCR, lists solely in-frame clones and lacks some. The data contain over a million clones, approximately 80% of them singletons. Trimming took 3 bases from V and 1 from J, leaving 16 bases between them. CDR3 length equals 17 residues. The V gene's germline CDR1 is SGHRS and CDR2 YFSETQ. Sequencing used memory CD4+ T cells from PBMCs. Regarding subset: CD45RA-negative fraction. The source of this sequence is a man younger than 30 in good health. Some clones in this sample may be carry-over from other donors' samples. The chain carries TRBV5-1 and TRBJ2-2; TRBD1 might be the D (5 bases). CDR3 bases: TGCGCCAGCAGCTCTTACCCGATGACAGTGAACACCGGGGAGCTGTTTTTT. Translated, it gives CASSSYPMTVNTGELFF.